These 13 T cell receptor beta chains were sequenced from one sample in a study of blood T cell repertoires in COVID-19. Profiling relied on immunoSEQ multiplex PCR, and the TCRdb table lists in-frame clones only, not all of them. Found here are 350,000 to 400,000 clones, more than 85% of them singletons; the top ten hold over 0.7%. The sample was PBMCs or T cells enriched from blood (not recorded which). These receptors all come from a middle-aged woman who had been exposed to COVID-19.

The chain carries TRBV4-1 and TRBJ1-1; maybe TRBD1 (5 bases). The CDR3 sequence is 15 residues long. Germline V gives CDR1 MGHRA, CDR2 YSYEKL. The V gene lost 2 bases and the J gene lost 4 bases, with 14 bases spanning the gap. This CDR3 is CASSQWVGVGTEAFF. CDR3 DNA: TGCGCCAGCAGCCAATGGGTAGGGGTCGGCACTGAAGCTTTCTTT.

The chain carries TRBV19 and TRBJ1-4, with D perhaps TRBD1 (6 bases). This CDR3 has 13 amino acids. CDR1 and CDR2 from the germline V gene are LNHDA and SQIVND (reference sequence). Trimming left V 6 bases short and J 8 bases short, with 13 bases between. The CDR3 is CASRIQGGEKLFF. As DNA, the CDR3 is TGTGCCAGTAGGATACAGGGAGGGGAAAAACTGTTTTTT. Based on the CDR3 plus reference TRBV19 and TRBJ1-4, the full variable domain is DGGITQSPKYLFRKEGQNVTLSCEQNLNHDAMYWYRQDPGQGLRLIYYSQIVNDFQKGDIAEGYSVSREKKESFPLTVTSAQKNPTAFYLCASRIQGGEKLFFGSGTQLSVL.

The J gene is TRBJ2-1, the V gene TRBV27; D not resolved. Germline V gene sequence: CDR1 MNHEY, CDR2 SMNVEV (reference sequence). Trimming removed 3 bases at V and 0 bases at J, with 9 bases between. The CDR3 runs 15 residues. The DNA for the CDR3 is TGTGCCAGCAGTTTCTGGCGGAGCTCCTACAATGAGCAGTTCTTC. Amino acid sequence: CASSFWRSSYNEQFF.

The chain has TRBV5-1 and TRBJ1-1, with D possibly TRBD1 on 6 matching bases. V gave up 0 bases and J gave up 5 bases, with 11 bases separating them. The CDR3 extends over 14 amino acids. Germline V lookup: CDR1 SGHRS, CDR2 YFSETQ. The CDR3: CASSLAGAGTEAFF. The CDR3 DNA follows: TGCGCCAGCAGCTTGGCAGGGGCTGGGACTGAAGCTTTCTTT.

V and J are TRBV7-2 and TRBJ2-7, with 8 bases matching TRBD2. V shed 2 bases and J 3 bases; nucleotides not matched to a gene: 9. The CDR3 runs 16 residues. Per germline, CDR1 SGHTA and CDR2 FQGNSA. The CDR3 reads CASSLRKGLGGYEQYF. The CDR3 nucleotides read TGTGCCAGCAGCTTAAGGAAGGGACTAGGCGGCTACGAGCAGTACTTC.

The J gene is TRBJ2-2, the V gene TRBV11-2; 9 positions agree with TRBD1. Germline assignment: CDR1 SGHAT and CDR2 FQNNGV. The ends lost 6 bases at V and 7 bases at J; junction bases unmatched: 9. CDR3 length: 15 residues. In nucleotides, the CDR3 is TGTGCCAGCAGTTCCGGGACAGGGTATGGCGGGGAGCTGTTTTTT. Translated: CASSSGTGYGGELFF.

V is TRBV19 and J is TRBJ2-7, with 7 bases that match TRBD1. The length of the CDR3 is 19 residues. Germline loops: CDR1 LNHDA, CDR2 SQIVND (reference sequence). Germline trimming cut 5 bases from V and 5 bases from J; bases unmatched to any gene: 24. CDR3 nucleotides: TGTGCCAGTAGTCCAACCCCGGGACAGAAGGTTGTTATGACCCACGAGCAGTACTTC. Its protein is CASSPTPGQKVVMTHEQYF.

The DNA of the CDR3 is TGTGCCAGCAGCCCACTCACTAATGAGCAGTTCTTC. Translating it yields CASSPLTNEQFF. This rearrangement joins TRBV5-8 to TRBJ2-1; unclear D gene. The CDR3 is made up of 12 amino acids. Germline CDR1 is SGHTS and CDR2 is YDEGEE. Trimming left V 4 bases short and J 7 bases short, with 9 bases between.

The gene calls are TRBV24-1 and TRBJ2-1, with 10 bases lining up with TRBD2. The CDR3 sequence is 17 residues long. Per the germline V gene, CDR1 is KGHDR and CDR2 is SFDVKD. V lost 3 bases, J lost 2 bases, and 6 bases stayed unmatched. CDR3 in amino acids: CATSDRGLAAPYNEQFF. The CDR3 DNA sequence: TGTGCCACCAGTGATCGTGGACTAGCGGCTCCCTACAATGAGCAGTTCTTC.

For the CDR3, the DNA is TGTGCCAGCAGCTGGGGACTAGCGGAAGCCGCCGGGCTGGGGGAGCAGTACTTC. Protein product: CASSWGLAEAAGLGEQYF. This chain joins TRBV11-2 and TRBJ2-7; 11 nucleotides agree with TRBD2. The CDR3 is made up of 18 amino acids. The ends lost 4 bases at V and 7 bases at J; junction bases unmatched: 18. Germline values: CDR1 SGHAT, CDR2 FQNNGV.

The rearrangement links TRBV15 to TRBJ1-1; perhaps TRBD1 as D (6 bases). Germline V gene data show CDR1 as LNHNV and CDR2 as YYDKDF (reference sequence). The CDR3 extends over 14 amino acids. Trimming took off 1 base at V and 6 bases at J, with 12 bases between the two ends. The CDR3 loop reads CATSRVLQGAEAFF. In nucleotides, the CDR3 is TGTGCCACCAGCAGAGTTTTACAGGGAGCTGAAGCTTTCTTT. Using reference TRBV15 and TRBJ1-1 for the parts outside the CDR3, the full variable domain is DAMVIQNPRYQVTQFGKPVTLSCSQTLNHNVMYWYQQKSSQAPKLLFHYYDKDFNNEADTPDNFQSRRPNTSFCFLDIRSPGLGDTAMYLCATSRVLQGAEAFFGQGTRLTVV.

The V gene is TRBV28, the J gene TRBJ1-5; the match to TRBD1 covers 11 bases. Germline V lookup: CDR1 MDHEN, CDR2 SYDVKM. The V and J ends lost 6 bases and 5 bases, in that order; junction bases with no gene match: 6. The CDR3 consists of 15 residues. This CDR3 reads CASRGTGGMHQPQHF. CDR3 in DNA: TGTGCCAGCAGGGGGACAGGGGGGATGCATCAGCCCCAGCATTTT.

CDR3 amino acids: CASSLGQSNSPLHF. DNA of the CDR3: TGTGCCAGCAGCTTGGGACAGAGTAATTCACCCCTCCACTTT. The chain combines TRBV5-5 with TRBJ1-6, with D possibly being TRBD1 (5 bases). Trimming took 0 bases from V and 6 from J, leaving 7 bases between them. The CDR3 is 14 amino acids. Germline V gene lookup returns CDR1 SGHKS and CDR2 YYEKEE (reference sequence). Full variable domain (missing parts from reference TRBV5-5 and TRBJ1-6): DAGVTQSPTHLIKTRGQQVTLRCSPISGHKSVSWYQQVLGQGPQFIFQYYEKEERGRGNFPDRFSARQFPNYSSELNVNALLLGDSALYLCASSLGQSNSPLHFGNGTRLTVT.